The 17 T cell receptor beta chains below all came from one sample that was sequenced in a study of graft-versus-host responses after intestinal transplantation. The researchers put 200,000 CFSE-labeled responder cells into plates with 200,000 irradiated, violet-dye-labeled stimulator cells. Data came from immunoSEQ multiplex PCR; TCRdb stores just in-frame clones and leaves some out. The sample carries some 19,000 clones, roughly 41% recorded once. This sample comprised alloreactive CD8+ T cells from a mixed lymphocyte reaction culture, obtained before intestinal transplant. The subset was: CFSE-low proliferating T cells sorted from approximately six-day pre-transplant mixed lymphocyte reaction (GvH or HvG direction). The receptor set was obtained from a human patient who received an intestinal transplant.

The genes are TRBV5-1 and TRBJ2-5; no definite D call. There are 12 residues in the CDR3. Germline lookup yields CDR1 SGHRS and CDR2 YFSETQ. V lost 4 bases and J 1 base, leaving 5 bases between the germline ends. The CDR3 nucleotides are TGCGCCAGCAGCCTTCTCCAAGAGACCCAGTACTTC. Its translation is CASSLLQETQYF.

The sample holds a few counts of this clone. The CDR3 sequence: CASSQVHREDTSYEQYF. Here the CDR3 DNA reads TGTGCCAGCAGCCAAGTACACAGGGAAGATACCTCCTACGAGCAGTACTTC. The chain combines TRBV4-2 with TRBJ2-7; a weak D match, TRBD1 (6 bases). Between the trimmed V and J ends, which lost 1 base and 0 bases, there was a span of 16 bases. The CDR3 spans 17 residues. Germline V gene lookup returns CDR1 LGHNA and CDR2 YNFKEQ.

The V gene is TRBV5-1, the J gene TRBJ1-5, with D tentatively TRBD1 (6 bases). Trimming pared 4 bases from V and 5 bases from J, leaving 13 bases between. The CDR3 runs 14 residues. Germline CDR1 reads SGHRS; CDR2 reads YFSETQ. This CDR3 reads CASSVRGGDQPQHF. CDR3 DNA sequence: TGCGCCAGCAGCGTGCGGGGGGGCGATCAGCCCCAGCATTTT.

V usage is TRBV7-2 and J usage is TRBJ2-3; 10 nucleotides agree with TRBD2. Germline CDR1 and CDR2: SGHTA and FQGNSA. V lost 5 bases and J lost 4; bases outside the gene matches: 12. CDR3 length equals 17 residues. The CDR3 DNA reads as TGTGCCAGCAGCACCCGACTAGCGGGCCCTGGGGCAGATACGCAGTATTTT. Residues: CASSTRLAGPGADTQYF. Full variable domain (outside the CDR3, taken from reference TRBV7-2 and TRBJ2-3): GAGVSQSPSNKVTEKGKDVELRCDPISGHTALYWYRQSLGQGLEFLIYFQGNSAPDKSGLPSDRFSAERTGGSVSTLTIQRTQQEDSAVYLCASSTRLAGPGADTQYFGPGTRLTVL.

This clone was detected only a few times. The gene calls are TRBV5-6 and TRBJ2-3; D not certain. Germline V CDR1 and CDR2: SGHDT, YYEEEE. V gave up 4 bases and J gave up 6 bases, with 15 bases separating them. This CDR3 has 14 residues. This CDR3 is CASSETALGDTQYF. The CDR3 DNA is TGTGCCAGCAGCGAAACGGCCCTTGGGGATACGCAGTATTTT.

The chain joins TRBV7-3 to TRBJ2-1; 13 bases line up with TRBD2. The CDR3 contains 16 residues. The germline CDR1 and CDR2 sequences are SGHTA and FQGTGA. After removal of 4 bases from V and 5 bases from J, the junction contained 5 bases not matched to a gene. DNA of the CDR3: TGTGCCAGCAGCTCCCTCGGACTAGCGGGAGACAATGAGCAGTTCTTC. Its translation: CASSSLGLAGDNEQFF.

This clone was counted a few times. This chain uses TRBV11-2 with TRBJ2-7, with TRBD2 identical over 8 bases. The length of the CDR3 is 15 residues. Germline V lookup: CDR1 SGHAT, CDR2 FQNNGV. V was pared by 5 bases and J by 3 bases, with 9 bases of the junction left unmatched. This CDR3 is CASSGPSGRGYEQYF. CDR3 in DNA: TGTGCCAGCAGCGGCCCGAGCGGGAGAGGCTACGAGCAGTACTTC. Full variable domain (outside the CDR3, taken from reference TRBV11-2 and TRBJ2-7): EAGVAQSPRYKIIEKRQSVAFWCNPISGHATLYWYQQILGQGPKLLIQFQNNGVVDDSQLPKDRFSAERLKGVDSTLKIQPAKLEDSAVYLCASSGPSGRGYEQYFGPGTRLTVT.

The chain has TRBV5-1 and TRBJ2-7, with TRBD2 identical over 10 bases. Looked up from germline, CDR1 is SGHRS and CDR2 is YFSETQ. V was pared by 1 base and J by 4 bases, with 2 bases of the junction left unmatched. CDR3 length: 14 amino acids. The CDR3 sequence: CASSLTSGVYEQYF. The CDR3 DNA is TGCGCCAGCAGCTTGACTAGCGGGGTTTACGAGCAGTACTTC.

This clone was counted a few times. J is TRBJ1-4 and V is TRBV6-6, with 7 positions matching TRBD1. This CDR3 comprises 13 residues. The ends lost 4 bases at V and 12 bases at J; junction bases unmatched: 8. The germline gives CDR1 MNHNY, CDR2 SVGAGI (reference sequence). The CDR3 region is CASSFYSQGELFF. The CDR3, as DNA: TGTGCCAGCAGTTTCTACTCTCAGGGGGAACTGTTTTTT.

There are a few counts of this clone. CDR3 protein: CASSQILIDTQYF. The CDR3 bases are TGTGCCAGCAGCCAGATACTGATAGATACGCAGTATTTT. The rearrangement links TRBV7-2 to TRBJ2-3; D remains unclear. The V gene lost 5 bases and the J gene lost 5 bases, with 11 bases spanning the gap. This CDR3 spans 13 amino acids. The V gene's germline CDR1 is SGHTA and CDR2 FQGNSA. Drawing the rest from reference TRBV7-2 and TRBJ2-3, the complete variable domain is GAGVSQSPSNKVTEKGKDVELRCDPISGHTALYWYRQSLGQGLEFLIYFQGNSAPDKSGLPSDRFSAERTGGSVSTLTIQRTQQEDSAVYLCASSQILIDTQYFGPGTRLTVL.

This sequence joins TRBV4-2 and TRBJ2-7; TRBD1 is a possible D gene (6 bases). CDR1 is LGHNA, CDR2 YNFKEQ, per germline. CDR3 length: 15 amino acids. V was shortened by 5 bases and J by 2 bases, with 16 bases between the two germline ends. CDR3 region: CASSIQGPPAYEQYF. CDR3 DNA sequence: TGTGCCAGCAGCATTCAGGGGCCGCCCGCCTACGAGCAGTACTTC.

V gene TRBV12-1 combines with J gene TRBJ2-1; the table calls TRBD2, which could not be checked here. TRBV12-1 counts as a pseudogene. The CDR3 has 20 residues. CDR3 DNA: TGTGCCAGCAGCTTCTCGATCCTAGCGGGAGAGGATGGCGTCTACAATGAGCAGTTCTTC. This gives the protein CASSFSILAGEDGVYNEQFF.

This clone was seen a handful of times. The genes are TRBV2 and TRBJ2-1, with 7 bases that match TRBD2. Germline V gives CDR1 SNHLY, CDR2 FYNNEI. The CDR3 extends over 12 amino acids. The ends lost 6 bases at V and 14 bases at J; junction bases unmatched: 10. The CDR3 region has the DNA TGTGCCAGCAGCCTCGGGACTATTTCCGAGTTCTTC. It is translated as CASSLGTISEFF.

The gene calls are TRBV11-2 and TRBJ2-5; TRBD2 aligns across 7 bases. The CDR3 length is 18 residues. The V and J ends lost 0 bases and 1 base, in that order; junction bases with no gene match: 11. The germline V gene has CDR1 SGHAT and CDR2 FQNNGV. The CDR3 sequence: CASSLDIVGGTFQETQYF. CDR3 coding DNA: TGTGCCAGCAGCTTAGACATCGTGGGGGGGACGTTCCAAGAGACCCAGTACTTC.

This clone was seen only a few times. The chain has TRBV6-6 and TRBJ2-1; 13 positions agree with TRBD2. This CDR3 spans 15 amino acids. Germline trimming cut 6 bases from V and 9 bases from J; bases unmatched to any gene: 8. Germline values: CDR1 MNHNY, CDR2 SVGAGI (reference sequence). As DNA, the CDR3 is TGTGCCAGCAGACGTGAGGGGACTAGCGGGGCTGAGCAGTTCTTC. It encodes CASRREGTSGAEQFF.

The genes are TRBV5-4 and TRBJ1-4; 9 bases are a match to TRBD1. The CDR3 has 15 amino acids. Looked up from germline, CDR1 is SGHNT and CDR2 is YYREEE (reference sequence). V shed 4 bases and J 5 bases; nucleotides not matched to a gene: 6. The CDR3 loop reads CASSRQGVGNEKLFF. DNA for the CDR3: TGTGCCAGCAGCAGACAGGGGGTAGGGAATGAAAAACTGTTTTTT.

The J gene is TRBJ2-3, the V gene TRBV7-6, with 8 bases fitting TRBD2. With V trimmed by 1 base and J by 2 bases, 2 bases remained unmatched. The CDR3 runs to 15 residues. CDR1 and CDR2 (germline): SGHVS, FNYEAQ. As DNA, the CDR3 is TGTGCCAGCAGCTTAGACGGGAGGGACACAGATACGCAGTATTTT. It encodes CASSLDGRDTDTQYF. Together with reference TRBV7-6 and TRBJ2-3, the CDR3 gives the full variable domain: GAGVSQSPRYKVTKRGQDVALRCDPISGHVSLYWYRQALGQGPEFLTYFNYEAQQDKSGLPNDRFSAERPEGSISTLTIQRTEQRDSAMYRCASSLDGRDTDTQYFGPGTRLTVL.